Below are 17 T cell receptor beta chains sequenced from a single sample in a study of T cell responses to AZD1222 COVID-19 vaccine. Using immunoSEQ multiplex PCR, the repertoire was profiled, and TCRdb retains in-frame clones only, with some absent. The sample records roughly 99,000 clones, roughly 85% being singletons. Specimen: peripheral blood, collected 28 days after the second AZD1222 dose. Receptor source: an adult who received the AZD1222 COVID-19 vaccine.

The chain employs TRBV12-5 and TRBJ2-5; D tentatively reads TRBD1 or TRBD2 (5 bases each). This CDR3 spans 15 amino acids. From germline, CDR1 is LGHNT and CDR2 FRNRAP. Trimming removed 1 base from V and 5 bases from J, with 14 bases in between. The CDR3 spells CASGLGDGARETQYF. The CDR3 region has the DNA TGTGCTAGTGGTTTGGGGGACGGGGCGCGGGAGACCCAGTACTTC.

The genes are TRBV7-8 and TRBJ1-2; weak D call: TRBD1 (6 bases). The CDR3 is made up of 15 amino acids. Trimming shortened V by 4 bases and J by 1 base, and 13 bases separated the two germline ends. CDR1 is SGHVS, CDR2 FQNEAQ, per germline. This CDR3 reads CASSCRDNRNYGYTF. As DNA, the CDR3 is TGTGCCAGCAGCTGCCGGGACAACCGTAACTATGGCTACACCTTC.

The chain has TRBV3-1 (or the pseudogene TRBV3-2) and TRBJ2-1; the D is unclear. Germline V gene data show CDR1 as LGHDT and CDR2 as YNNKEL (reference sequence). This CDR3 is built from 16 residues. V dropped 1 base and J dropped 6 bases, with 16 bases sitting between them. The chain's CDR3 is CASSQAGATTGNEQFF. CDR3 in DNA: TGTGCCAGCAGCCAAGCCGGAGCAACGACGGGCAATGAGCAGTTCTTC.

The CDR3 DNA follows: TGTGCCAGCAGTTTGGTGGGTCCGGGTGAGCAGTACTTC. Translating it yields CASSLVGPGEQYF. The rearrangement uses TRBV27 and TRBJ2-7; D call uncertain. Trimming cost V 3 bases and J 7 bases, with 13 bases left between them. The CDR3 extends over 13 amino acids. Looked up from germline, CDR1 is MNHEY and CDR2 is SMNVEV (reference sequence).

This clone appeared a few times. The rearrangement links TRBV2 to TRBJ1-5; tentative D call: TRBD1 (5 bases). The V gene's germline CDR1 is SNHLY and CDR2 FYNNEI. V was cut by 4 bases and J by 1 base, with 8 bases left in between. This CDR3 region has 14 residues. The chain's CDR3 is CASSGGGSNQPQHF. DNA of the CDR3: TGTGCCAGCAGTGGGGGGGGGAGCAATCAGCCCCAGCATTTT.

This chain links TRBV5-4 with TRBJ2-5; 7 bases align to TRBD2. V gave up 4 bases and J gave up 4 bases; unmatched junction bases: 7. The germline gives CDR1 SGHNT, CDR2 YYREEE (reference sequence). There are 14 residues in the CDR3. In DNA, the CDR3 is TGTGCCAGCAGCCCCGGCAGGGAGGGAGAGACCCAGTACTTC. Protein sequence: CASSPGREGETQYF.

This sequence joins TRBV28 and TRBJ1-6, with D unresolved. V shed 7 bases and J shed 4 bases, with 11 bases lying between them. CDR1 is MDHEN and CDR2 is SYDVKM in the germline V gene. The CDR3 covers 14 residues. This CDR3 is CASTNGRYNSPLHF. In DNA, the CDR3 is TGTGCCAGCACCAACGGACGGTATAATTCACCCCTCCACTTT.

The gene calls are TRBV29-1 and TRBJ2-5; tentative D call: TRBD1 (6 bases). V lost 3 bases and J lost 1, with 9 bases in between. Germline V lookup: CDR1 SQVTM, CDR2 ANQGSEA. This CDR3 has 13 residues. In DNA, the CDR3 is TGCAGCGTTGACAGGGGTACCCAAGAGACCCAGTACTTC. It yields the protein CSVDRGTQETQYF.

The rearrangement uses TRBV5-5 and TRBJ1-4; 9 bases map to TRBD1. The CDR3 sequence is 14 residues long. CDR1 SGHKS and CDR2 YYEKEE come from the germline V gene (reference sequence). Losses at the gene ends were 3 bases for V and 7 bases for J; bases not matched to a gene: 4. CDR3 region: CASSYGQGSEKLFF. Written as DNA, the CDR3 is TGTGCCAGCAGCTATGGACAGGGGAGTGAAAAACTGTTTTTT.

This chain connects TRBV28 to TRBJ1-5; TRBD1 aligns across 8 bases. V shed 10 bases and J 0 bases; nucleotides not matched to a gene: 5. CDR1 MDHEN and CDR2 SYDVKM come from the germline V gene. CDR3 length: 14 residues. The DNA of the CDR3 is TGTGCCATCAGACAGGGGTATAGCAATCAGCCCCAGCATTTT. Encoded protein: CAIRQGYSNQPQHF.

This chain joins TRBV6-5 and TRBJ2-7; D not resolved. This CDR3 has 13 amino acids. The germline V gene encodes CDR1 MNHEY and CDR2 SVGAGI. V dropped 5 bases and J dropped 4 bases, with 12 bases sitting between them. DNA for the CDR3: TGTGCCAGCAGTCACGGGCCTACTTACGAGCAGTACTTC. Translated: CASSHGPTYEQYF.

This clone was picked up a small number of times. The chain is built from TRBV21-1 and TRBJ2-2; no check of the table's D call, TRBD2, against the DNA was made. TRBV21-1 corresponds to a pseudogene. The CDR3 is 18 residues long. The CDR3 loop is CASSKALVGRVWTGELFF. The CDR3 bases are TGTGCCAGCAGCAAAGCGCTGGTGGGGAGGGTATGGACCGGGGAGCTGTTTTTT.

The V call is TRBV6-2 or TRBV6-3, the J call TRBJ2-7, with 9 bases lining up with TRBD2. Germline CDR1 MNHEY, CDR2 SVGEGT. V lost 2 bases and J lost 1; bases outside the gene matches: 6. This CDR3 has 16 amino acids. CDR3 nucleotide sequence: TGTGCCAGCAGTTACAGTAGCGGGGGTCTATCCTACGAGCAGTACTTC. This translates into CASSYSSGGLSYEQYF.

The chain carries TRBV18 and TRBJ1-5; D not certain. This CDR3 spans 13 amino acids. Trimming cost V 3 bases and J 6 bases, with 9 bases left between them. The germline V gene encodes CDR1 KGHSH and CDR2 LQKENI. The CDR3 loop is CASSPDQAQPQHF. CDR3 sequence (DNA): TGTGCCAGCTCACCGGACCAAGCTCAGCCCCAGCATTTT.

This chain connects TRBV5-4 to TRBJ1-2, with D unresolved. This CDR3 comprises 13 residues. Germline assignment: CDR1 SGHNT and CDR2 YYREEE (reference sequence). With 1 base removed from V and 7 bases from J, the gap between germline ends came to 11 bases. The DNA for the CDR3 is TGTGCCAGCAGCTTGCAAGGGTATGGTGGCTACACCTTC. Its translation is CASSLQGYGGYTF.

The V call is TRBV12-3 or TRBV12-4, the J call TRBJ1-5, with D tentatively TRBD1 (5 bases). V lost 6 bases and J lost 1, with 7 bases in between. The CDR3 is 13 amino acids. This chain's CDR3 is CASSGHSNQPQHF. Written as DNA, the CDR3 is TGTGCCAGCAGCGGACACAGCAATCAGCCCCAGCATTTT.

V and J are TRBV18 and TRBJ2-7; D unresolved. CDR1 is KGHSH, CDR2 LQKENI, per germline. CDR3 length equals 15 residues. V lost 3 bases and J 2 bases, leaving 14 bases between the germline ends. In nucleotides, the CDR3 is TGTGCCAGCTCACCGGGCACAGTTGGAGCCTACGAGCAGTACTTC. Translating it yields CASSPGTVGAYEQYF.